This record looks at one TCR beta chain sequence and its context. The data were obtained in a study of blood T cell repertoires in COVID-19. CDR3 length equals 14 residues. Per germline, CDR1 LGHNA and CDR2 YSLEER. V was cut by 4 bases and J by 7 bases, with 16 bases left in between. Sequencing used immunoSEQ multiplex PCR; TCRdb keeps in-frame clones, though not all of them. The sample has fewer than 250,000 clones, around 76% seen once. Which cohort a participant joined came from the clinical history participants gave. The genes are TRBV4-3 and TRBJ1-2; maybe TRBD1 (6 bases). The sequence was collected from a woman aged 50 to 65 with acute COVID-19. The sequencing input was PBMCs or T cells enriched from blood (not recorded which). The CDR3 DNA sequence: TGCGCCAGCAGCCGTTTCAGGGGAACAGTTGGCTACACCTTC. Translated: CASSRFRGTVGYTF.